What follows is one T cell receptor beta chain and its context. What it binds is not known. A much larger clonotype is one base distant, so this may be a read error. Germline lookup yields CDR1 SEHNR and CDR2 FQNEAQ (reference sequence). Losses at the gene ends were 3 bases for V and 1 base for J; bases not matched to a gene: 0. CDR3 size: 14 residues. Genomic DNA (from each subset) was split evenly across several immunoSEQ plates. Clones were sequenced by immunoSEQ multiplex PCR, and TCRdb holds only the in-frame ones, with some missing. The repertoire consists of over a million clones, with around 74% occurring once and the leading ten covering about 1.4%. The data were taken from a study of shared clonotypes between healthy human individuals. General observations from the study: Naive subsets generally had larger estimated richness than memory subsets.

J is TRBJ1-1 and V is TRBV7-9, with 9 nucleotides matching TRBD1. The origin of this receptor is a man aged 18 to 29 in good health. Material for sequencing was memory CD4+ T cells sorted from blood. Documented subset: CD45RA-negative fraction. CDR3 sequence (DNA): TGTGCCAGCAGCTTGACAGGGGGGAACACTGAAGCTTTCTTT. It translates to CASSLTGGNTEAFF.